This T cell receptor beta chain was recorded in a study of PD-L1 blockade in urothelial cancer. Clones were read by immunoSEQ multiplex PCR, and TCRdb kept only the in-frame ones, dropping some. Of around 82,000 clones in the sample, roughly 84% were seen once. The CDR3 spans 15 residues. V trimming: 2 bases; J trimming: 5 bases; junction bases outside the gene matches: 5. Germline V CDR1 and CDR2: MDHEN, SYDVKM. Time point denoted: pretreatment peripheral blood. Patients were diagnosed with urothelial carcinoma, either locally advanced or metastatic. Sampling of each patient yielded between 1 and 8 specimens, collected pretreatment and on-treatment.

This chain uses TRBV28 with TRBJ1-4; TRBD1 aligns across 7 bases. This material consisted of PBMCs, taken around atezolizumab (anti-PD-L1) treatment. The receptor was derived from a man in his 60s with urothelial cancer. The chain's CDR3 is CASSLQTGLNEKLFF. The CDR3 DNA reads TGTGCCAGCAGTTTACAGACAGGGCTCAATGAAAAACTGTTTTTT.